The T cell receptor beta chain described here comes from a study of spatial heterogeneity in lung cancer. TCRdb recomputed calls from the 5' RACE reads with MiXCR, one row per CDR3 protein. The profile shows over 50,000 distinct CDR3 sequences, around 6% of them singletons. Time point denoted: sample taken at primary tumor resection. In its sample, this clonotype was seen once. The CDR3 contains 16 residues. V dropped 4 bases and J dropped 0 bases, with 13 bases sitting between them. Germline lookup yields CDR1 MNHEY and CDR2 SMNVEV (reference sequence). V gene TRBV27 combines with J gene TRBJ1-5; D is possibly TRBD1 (6 bases). Sequencing used PBMCs, obtained at surgery. The sequence came from a female donor with early-stage non-small cell lung cancer. The CDR3 sequence: CASSSLRDTSNQPQHF. CDR3 DNA: TGTGCCAGCAGTTCCCTACGGGACACTAGCAATCAGCCCCAGCATTTT.